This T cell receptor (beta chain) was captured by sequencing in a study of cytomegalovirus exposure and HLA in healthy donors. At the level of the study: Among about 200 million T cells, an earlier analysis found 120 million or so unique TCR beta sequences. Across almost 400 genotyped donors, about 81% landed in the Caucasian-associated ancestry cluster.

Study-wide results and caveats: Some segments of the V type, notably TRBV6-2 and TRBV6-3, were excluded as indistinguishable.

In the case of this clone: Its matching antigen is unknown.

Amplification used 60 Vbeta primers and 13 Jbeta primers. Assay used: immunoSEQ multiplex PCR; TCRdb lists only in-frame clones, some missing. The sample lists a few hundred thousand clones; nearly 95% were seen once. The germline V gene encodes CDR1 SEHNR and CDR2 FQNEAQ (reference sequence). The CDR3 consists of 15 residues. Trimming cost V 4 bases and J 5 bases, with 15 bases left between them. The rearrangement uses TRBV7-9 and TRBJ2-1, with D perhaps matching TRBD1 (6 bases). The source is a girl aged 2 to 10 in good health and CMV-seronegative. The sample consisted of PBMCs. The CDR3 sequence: CASSSRGQSDNEQFF. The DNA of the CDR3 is TGTGCCAGCAGCTCCCGAGGACAGAGCGACAATGAGCAGTTCTTC.